This TCR beta chain was obtained from a study of Tregs in tolerant kidney transplant recipients. Overall study context: A roughly 3-day belatacept mixed lymphocyte reaction, sometimes plus 5-day graft donor restimulation, preceded CD4+CD25+CD127- sorting. Antibodies separated recipient from donor cells.

TCRdb's copy holds only in-frame clones and misses some; the assay was immunoSEQ multiplex PCR. Of about 1,300 clones listed, 40% to 55% are singletons. Per the germline V gene, CDR1 is SGHNT and CDR2 is YENEEA. The V end was cut by 0 bases, the J end by 7 bases, with 16 bases between. This CDR3 is built from 16 residues. Study conclusions and caveats: Activated donor B cell expansion appeared to reveal the most relevant donor-specific TCRbeta repertoire.

As concerns this clone: Its specificity is not known.

The specimen was Tregs from blood cultured with allogeneic cells. This rearrangement joins TRBV11-3 to TRBJ2-1; no clear D gene. The source is a human donor in good health. The CDR3 loop is CASSLDGRRPKNEQFF. The CDR3 coding sequence is TGTGCCAGCAGCTTAGATGGGCGAAGGCCCAAGAATGAGCAGTTCTTC.